These 27 T cell receptor beta chains were sequenced from one sample in a study of cytomegalovirus exposure and HLA in healthy donors. Vbeta (60) and Jbeta (13) primers were used in the PCR. Some clones are missing from TCRdb's copy, which holds only in-frame ones; the method was immunoSEQ multiplex PCR. Among around 72,000 clones, around 78% were seen once, and the ten largest hold about 6%. The sequencing sample was made of PBMCs. These receptors originate from a man aged 50 or older in good health and CMV-seronegative.

V is TRBV10-3 and J is TRBJ2-5, with TRBD2 matching 13 bases. Germline loops: CDR1 ENHRY, CDR2 SYGVKD. J was trimmed by 7 bases and V by 3 bases; bases with no gene match: 8. The CDR3 runs to 16 residues. CDR3 bases: TGTGCCATCAGTGATGGGACTAGCGGGGCCACGGGGACCCAGTACTTC. Encoded protein: CAISDGTSGATGTQYF.

The chain's CDR3 is CASSEPRGLSNQPQHF. The CDR3 DNA is TGTGCCAGCAGTGAGCCCAGGGGGCTAAGCAATCAGCCCCAGCATTTT. The J gene is TRBJ1-5, the V gene TRBV2, with 8 bases that match TRBD1. Germline V gene data show CDR1 as SNHLY and CDR2 as FYNNEI. V lost 3 bases, J lost 1 base, and 5 bases stayed unmatched. The CDR3 spans 16 residues.

V and J are TRBV7-9 and TRBJ2-7; no firm D call. Trimming pared 2 bases from V and 0 bases from J, leaving 5 bases between. The CDR3 is made up of 13 amino acids. The germline gives CDR1 SEHNR, CDR2 FQNEAQ (reference sequence). The CDR3 spells CASSLFISYEQYF. CDR3 in DNA: TGTGCCAGCAGCTTATTCATCTCCTACGAGCAGTACTTC.

The table lists this clone with a few counts. The rearrangement uses TRBV19 and TRBJ1-5; possible D gene TRBD1, 5 bases. The CDR3 length is 17 residues. The germline CDR1 and CDR2 sequences are LNHDA and SQIVND (reference sequence). V gave up 5 bases and J gave up 2 bases, with 19 bases separating them. CDR3 in DNA: TGTGCCAGTAGTCCAACTACCGGTCGGGGGGGCAATCAGCCCCAGCATTTT. Its protein is CASSPTTGRGGNQPQHF.

The chain joins TRBV7-2 to TRBJ2-1; 7 nucleotides match TRBD2. In germline, CDR1 is SGHTA, CDR2 FQGNSA. The CDR3 is 14 amino acids. V was pared by 1 base and J by 8 bases, with 5 bases of the junction left unmatched. The CDR3 coding sequence is TGTGCCAGCAGCTTAGGTGCGGGAGACTATGAGCAGTTCTTC. This gives the protein CASSLGAGDYEQFF.

This clone occurred a few times. In DNA, the CDR3 is TGCGCCAGCAGCACAGGGAACACTGAAGCTTTCTTT. It specifies CASSTGNTEAFF. The chain has TRBV5-1 and TRBJ1-1, with a weak D call TRBD1 (5 bases). The germline V gene has CDR1 SGHRS and CDR2 YFSETQ. The CDR3 sequence is 12 residues long. V was clipped by 4 bases and J by 1 base, with 5 bases between them. Full variable domain (outside the CDR3, taken from reference TRBV5-1 and TRBJ1-1): KAGVTQTPRYLIKTRGQQVTLSCSPISGHRSVSWYQQTPGQGLQFLFEYFSETQRNKGNFPGRFSGRQFSNSRSEMNVSTLELGDSALYLCASSTGNTEAFFGQGTRLTVV.

The chain joins TRBV6-1 to TRBJ2-7; TRBD1 matches at 8 bases. With 6 bases clipped from V and 1 base from J, the junction kept 5 bases outside the gene matches. The CDR3 totals 14 residues. The germline gives CDR1 MNHNS, CDR2 SASEGT. CDR3 residues: CASSLRDRSYEQYF. In nucleotides, the CDR3 is TGTGCCAGCAGCCTCCGGGACAGGTCCTACGAGCAGTACTTC.

CDR3 region: CASRAGTGPYEQYF. The CDR3 region has the DNA TGTGCCAGTAGAGCCGGGACAGGGCCCTACGAGCAGTACTTC. The rearrangement links TRBV19 to TRBJ2-7; 9 bases are a match to TRBD1. V shed 6 bases, J shed 2 bases, and the junction held 5 bases outside the gene matches. Germline V lookup: CDR1 LNHDA, CDR2 SQIVND (reference sequence). The CDR3 is made up of 14 amino acids.

The chain combines TRBV9 with TRBJ2-3; 8 bases map to TRBD2. From germline, CDR1 is SGDLS and CDR2 YYNGEE. This CDR3 comprises 15 residues. V trimming: 0 bases; J trimming: 4 bases; junction bases outside the gene matches: 4. The CDR3 nucleotides read TGTGCCAGCAGCGTAGTCGGGAGGGCAGCAGATACGCAGTATTTT. Translating it yields CASSVVGRAADTQYF.

The J gene is TRBJ1-3, the V gene TRBV18; TRBD1 is a possible D gene (5 bases). The V gene's germline CDR1 is KGHSH and CDR2 LQKENI. The CDR3 has 14 amino acids. The V gene lost 2 bases and the J gene lost 7 bases, with 12 bases spanning the gap. The CDR3 nucleotides read TGTGCCAGCTCACCATTGGACAACCTTAACACCATATATTTT. Translating it yields CASSPLDNLNTIYF.

The chain is built from TRBV2 and TRBJ1-6; the match to TRBD1 covers 7 bases. The CDR3 totals 15 residues. Germline V gene data show CDR1 as SNHLY and CDR2 as FYNNEI. The J segment lost 4 bases and the V segment lost 7 bases, leaving 7 bases of the junction unmatched. CDR3 DNA sequence: TGTGCCAGCAACCCAACGGGACAGTATAATTCACCCCTCCACTTT. Protein: CASNPTGQYNSPLHF.

CDR3 amino acids: CASSYSRQGGSPLHF. CDR3 DNA sequence: TGTGCCAGCAGTTACTCGAGGCAAGGGGGCTCACCCCTCCACTTT. The chain recombines TRBV6-5 with TRBJ1-6, with 7 bases that match TRBD1. This CDR3 has 15 amino acids. V gave up 0 bases and J gave up 10 bases; unmatched junction bases: 6. From germline, CDR1 is MNHEY and CDR2 SVGAGI.

This clone was detected only a few times. The gene calls are TRBV30 and TRBJ2-6; 9 nucleotides align to TRBD1. In germline, CDR1 is GTSNPN, CDR2 SVGIG (reference sequence). V shed 2 bases and J 4 bases; nucleotides not matched to a gene: 3. The CDR3 is 15 amino acids. CDR3 nucleotides: TGTGCCTGGAGTACAGGGGGCTGGGGGGCCAACGTCCTGACTTTC. It codes for CAWSTGGWGANVLTF.

This chain links TRBV10-3 with TRBJ2-1; D is possibly TRBD1 (5 bases). Per the germline V gene, CDR1 is ENHRY and CDR2 is SYGVKD. Trimming left V 2 bases short and J 9 bases short, with 17 bases between. This CDR3 spans 15 amino acids. The chain's CDR3 is CAISETARGGFEQFF. The CDR3 DNA sequence: TGTGCCATCAGTGAGACCGCAAGGGGCGGATTTGAGCAGTTCTTC.

Only a few counts were recorded for this clone. The chain joins TRBV4-1 to TRBJ1-4; D is uncertain. CDR3 length equals 15 residues. Trimming shortened V by 1 base and J by 0 bases, and 6 bases separated the two germline ends. Per germline, CDR1 MGHRA and CDR2 YSYEKL. The CDR3 reads CASSQGGSTNEKLFF. CDR3 DNA sequence: TGCGCCAGCAGCCAAGGAGGATCAACTAATGAAAAACTGTTTTTT.

The V gene is TRBV7-2, the J gene TRBJ2-7; 7 nucleotides align to TRBD2. The CDR3 extends over 13 amino acids. V shed 7 bases, J shed 2 bases, and the junction held 5 bases outside the gene matches. The germline gives CDR1 SGHTA, CDR2 FQGNSA. CDR3 protein: CASTLGGTYEQYF. The CDR3 nucleotides are TGTGCCAGCACCCTCGGGGGGACCTACGAGCAGTACTTC.

The chain employs TRBV5-4 and TRBJ2-7, with 13 bases matching TRBD2. V gave up 3 bases and J gave up 0 bases; unmatched junction bases: 6. The V gene's germline CDR1 is SGHNT and CDR2 YYREEE (reference sequence). CDR3 length equals 17 residues. In nucleotides, the CDR3 is TGTGCCAGCAGCTACCCGGGACTAGCGGGGAGCTCCTACGAGCAGTACTTC. Amino acid sequence: CASSYPGLAGSSYEQYF.

The genes are TRBV2 and TRBJ1-5, with D uncertain. Trimming removed 7 bases from V and 5 bases from J, with 12 bases in between. This CDR3 has 13 amino acids. Germline lookup yields CDR1 SNHLY and CDR2 FYNNEI. Written as DNA, the CDR3 is TGTGCCAGCAAAAAGGAGGGTGATCAGCCCCAGCATTTT. As protein: CASKKEGDQPQHF. Full variable domain (rest looked up from reference TRBV2 and TRBJ1-5): EPEVTQTPSHQVTQMGQEVILRCVPISNHLYFYWYRQILGQKVEFLVSFYNNEISEKSEIFDDQFSVERPDGSNFTLKIRSTKLEDSAMYFCASKKEGDQPQHFGDGTRLSIL.

V usage is TRBV9 and J usage is TRBJ2-5; TRBD2 aligns across 11 bases. In germline, CDR1 is SGDLS, CDR2 YYNGEE. V was pared by 0 bases and J by 2 bases, with 6 bases of the junction left unmatched. The CDR3 totals 17 residues. CDR3 bases: TGTGCCAGCAGCGTAGCTGGACTAGCGGGCCTACAAGAGACCCAGTACTTC. The encoded protein is CASSVAGLAGLQETQYF.

The chain combines TRBV4-1 with TRBJ1-2; 9 nucleotides align to TRBD1. V shed 3 bases, J shed 3 bases, and the junction held 14 bases outside the gene matches. This CDR3 is built from 18 residues. Germline V gene data show CDR1 as MGHRA and CDR2 as YSYEKL. The DNA of the CDR3 is TGCGCCAGCAGCCAGTTGATAACCGGGACAGGGTCGTACTATGGCTACACCTTC. Its translation: CASSQLITGTGSYYGYTF.

The chain uses TRBV5-1 and TRBJ2-2; a weak D match, TRBD2 (5 bases). With 4 bases removed from V and 6 bases from J, the gap between germline ends came to 16 bases. Germline V gene lookup returns CDR1 SGHRS and CDR2 YFSETQ. The CDR3 has 15 residues. The CDR3 DNA reads as TGCGCCAGCAGCGACGTGGTCGGGGTTGCCGGGGAGCTGTTTTTT. Translation: CASSDVVGVAGELFF.

This clone was detected only a few times. The V call is TRBV6-6, the J call TRBJ1-3, with D hard to call. Germline V gene data show CDR1 as MNHNY and CDR2 as SVGAGI (reference sequence). The CDR3 consists of 13 residues. V lost 6 bases, J lost 1 base, and 7 bases lay in between. As DNA, the CDR3 is TGTGCCAGCAGCACAATATCTGGAAACACCATATATTTT. Protein: CASSTISGNTIYF.

The chain uses TRBV6-5 and TRBJ1-1, with D tentatively TRBD1 (6 bases). Germline V CDR1 and CDR2: MNHEY, SVGAGI. Trimming stripped 6 bases from V and 4 bases from J, with 18 bases between. The CDR3 has 15 amino acids. In DNA, the CDR3 is TGTGCCAGCAGCGAAATGATGGACAGCCTCACTGAAGCTTTCTTT. Protein product: CASSEMMDSLTEAFF.

This clone was observed a single time. For the CDR3, the DNA is TGTGCCAGCAGGGAGCTCGGACAGGGGTATGGCTACACCTTC. It translates to CASRELGQGYGYTF. J is TRBJ1-2 and V is TRBV2, with TRBD1 matching over 9 bases. Trimming removed 6 bases from V and 5 bases from J; junction bases left unmatched: 7. Per germline, CDR1 SNHLY and CDR2 FYNNEI. This CDR3 has 14 residues.

J is TRBJ1-1 and V is TRBV2; 9 bases match TRBD1. Germline CDR1 reads SNHLY; CDR2 reads FYNNEI. V dropped 6 bases and J dropped 5; count of bases not matched to a gene: 4. The CDR3 sequence is 13 residues long. Here the CDR3 reads CASRGQGRTEAFF. CDR3 nucleotides: TGTGCCAGCAGGGGACAGGGACGGACTGAAGCTTTCTTT.

The rearrangement joins TRBV30 to TRBJ2-7; D is undetermined. CDR1 and CDR2 (germline): GTSNPN, SVGIG (reference sequence). The CDR3 is 11 residues long. Trimming left V 2 bases short and J 11 bases short, with 13 bases between. CDR3 DNA sequence: TGTGCCTGGAGTTTTAGTGGCCAGGAGTACTTC. Amino acids: CAWSFSGQEYF.

The V gene is TRBV4-1, the J gene TRBJ1-1; 7 bases map to TRBD1. Germline V gene sequence: CDR1 MGHRA, CDR2 YSYEKL. Losses at the gene ends were 0 bases for V and 4 bases for J; bases not matched to a gene: 5. The CDR3 runs 15 residues. The DNA for the CDR3 is TGCGCCAGCAGCCAAGAAACAGGGGCGATCACTGAAGCTTTCTTT. Translation: CASSQETGAITEAFF.